This T cell receptor (beta chain) appears in the sequencing data of a study of T-cell reconstitution after alpha-beta-depleted transplantation in children. General study points: Recipient T cells and thymic progenitors that survived were the source of the high TCRbeta diversity seen at day 60 in some patients.

This clonotype was detected many times. What it recognizes is unknown. The TCRbeta library incorporated unique molecular identifiers. TCRdb called the PCR reads again in MiXCR, with one record for every CDR3 protein. The sample includes 200,000 to 300,000 distinct CDR3 sequences, 7.5% to 9.5% of them seen just once. The germline V gene encodes CDR1 ENHRY and CDR2 SYGVKD. V gave up 0 bases and J gave up 4 bases; unmatched junction bases: 2. CDR3 length: 15 residues. This TCR derives from a male patient younger than 18 who had a stem cell transplant for acute lymphoblastic leukemia, so the T cells may come from the graft donor. The sample in question was PBMCs, mostly from graft donor cells, obtained 180 days after TCRalphabeta/CD19-depleted stem cell transplant. V is TRBV10-3 and J is TRBJ1-3, with 8 nucleotides matching TRBD1. CDR3 sequence: CAISESTGAGNTIYF. As DNA, the CDR3 is TGTGCCATCAGTGAGTCGACAGGGGCGGGAAACACCATATATTTT.